The entry below describes one T cell receptor beta chain. Its antigen is not known. The record originates from a study of T cells in Graves' hyperthyroidism and ophthalmopathy. Study results and limitations: Ophthalmopathy, which appeared later, was predicted by the model a median roughly 6.6 months before onset.

The J segment lost 3 bases and the V segment lost 8 bases, leaving 3 bases of the junction unmatched. The CDR3 covers 12 residues. Per germline, CDR1 DFQATT and CDR2 SNEGSKA (reference sequence). Amplification of TCR beta CDR3 regions used RNA as the template. Initially, a first-round RT-PCR of the TCR CDR3 employed the HTBI primer set. TCRdb reanalysed the multiplex PCR reads using MiXCR and keeps one entry per CDR3 protein. The sample has more than 600,000 distinct CDR3 sequences, around 15% seen once; the top ten hold over 7.5%. The sequence was obtained from a man younger than 30 with Graves' hyperthyroidism. V is TRBV20-1 and J is TRBJ2-1; 8 bases are shared with TRBD1. The sample consisted of blood. The chain's CDR3 is CSRTGLYNEQFF. The CDR3, as DNA: TGCAGTCGGACAGGGCTCTACAATGAGCAGTTCTTC.